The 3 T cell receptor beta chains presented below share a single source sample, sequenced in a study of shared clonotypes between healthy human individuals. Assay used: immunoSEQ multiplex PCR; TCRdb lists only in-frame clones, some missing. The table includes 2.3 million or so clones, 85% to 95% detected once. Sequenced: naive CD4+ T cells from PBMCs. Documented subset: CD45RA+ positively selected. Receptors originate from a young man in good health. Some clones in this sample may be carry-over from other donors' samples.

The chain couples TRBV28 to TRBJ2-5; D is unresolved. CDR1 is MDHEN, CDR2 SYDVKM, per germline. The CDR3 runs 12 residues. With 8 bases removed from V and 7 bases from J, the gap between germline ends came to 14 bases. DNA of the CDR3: TGTGCCAGCGGACCGAACCCCGGGACCCAGTACTTC. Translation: CASGPNPGTQYF.

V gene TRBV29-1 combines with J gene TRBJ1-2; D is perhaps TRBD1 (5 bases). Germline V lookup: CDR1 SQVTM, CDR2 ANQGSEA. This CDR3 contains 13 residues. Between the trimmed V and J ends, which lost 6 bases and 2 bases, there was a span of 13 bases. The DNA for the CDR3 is TGCAGCGTCCCGGGACGGTTGAACTATGGCTACACCTTC. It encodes CSVPGRLNYGYTF.

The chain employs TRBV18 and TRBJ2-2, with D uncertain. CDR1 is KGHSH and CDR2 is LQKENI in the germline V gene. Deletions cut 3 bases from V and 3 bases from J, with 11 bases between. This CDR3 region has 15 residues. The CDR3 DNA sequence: TGTGCCAGCTCACCCAGTTTGGGCTACACCGGGGAGCTGTTTTTT. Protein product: CASSPSLGYTGELFF.